Below are 27 T cell receptor beta chains sequenced from a single sample in a study of OX40 agonist ivuxolimab in advanced cancers. Assay: immunoSEQ multiplex PCR; the TCRdb copy retains only in-frame clones and omits some. The data contain approximately 100,000 clones, approximately 85% of them singletons. The sequencing here drew on CD4+ or CD8+ T cells sorted from blood, taken in a trial of the OX40 agonist ivuxolimab. The source is an adult with an advanced solid tumor such as melanoma, head and neck, liver or kidney cancer.

This clone was counted only a few times. The chain recombines TRBV19 with TRBJ2-7; TRBD1 matches at 7 bases. V shed 1 base, J shed 3 bases, and the junction held 6 bases outside the gene matches. The CDR3 spans 15 residues. Per germline, CDR1 LNHDA and CDR2 SQIVND (reference sequence). CDR3 sequence (DNA): TGTGCCAGTAGTATAGGACAGGGTCTGAACTACGAGCAGTACTTC. It specifies CASSIGQGLNYEQYF.

The J gene is TRBJ1-1, the V gene TRBV5-1; D possibly corresponds to TRBD1 (5 bases). Germline V gives CDR1 SGHRS, CDR2 YFSETQ. The CDR3 runs 15 residues. V lost 1 base and J lost 1, with 11 bases in between. For the CDR3, the DNA is TGCGCCAGCAGCTTGTTGTTGGGGGGGAACACTGAAGCTTTCTTT. Its translation is CASSLLLGGNTEAFF.

V is TRBV7-2 and J is TRBJ2-1, with unresolved D. The germline V and J ends were trimmed by 3 bases and 4 bases, with 4 bases remaining between them. Germline CDR1 is SGHTA and CDR2 is FQGNSA. The CDR3 covers 12 residues. The CDR3 bases are TGTGCCAGCAGCTTCCAATACAATGAGCAGTTCTTC. Its protein product is CASSFQYNEQFF. Combining the CDR3 with reference TRBV7-2 and TRBJ2-1 gives the whole variable domain GAGVSQSPSNKVTEKGKDVELRCDPISGHTALYWYRQSLGQGLEFLIYFQGNSAPDKSGLPSDRFSAERTGGSVSTLTIQRTQQEDSAVYLCASSFQYNEQFFGPGTRLTVL.

This clone appeared once. The chain carries TRBV19 and TRBJ2-2; D unresolved. CDR3 length equals 11 residues. Germline CDR1 reads LNHDA; CDR2 reads SQIVND (reference sequence). V was shortened by 2 bases and J by 8 bases, with 3 bases between the two germline ends. The CDR3 bases are TGTGCCAGTAGTATAAGTGGGGAGCTGTTTTTT. Translating it yields CASSISGELFF.

This rearrangement joins TRBV7-9 to TRBJ2-1; 9 bases are a match to TRBD1. Per the germline V gene, CDR1 is SEHNR and CDR2 is FQNEAQ (reference sequence). The V and J ends lost 2 bases and 5 bases, in that order; junction bases with no gene match: 7. CDR3 length: 16 amino acids. CDR3: CASSLPGTGYHNEQFF. As DNA, the CDR3 is TGTGCCAGCAGCTTACCCGGGACAGGGTACCACAATGAGCAGTTCTTC.

The gene calls are TRBV5-5 and TRBJ1-1; 9 bases are shared with TRBD1. This CDR3 spans 16 amino acids. Germline CDR1 is SGHKS and CDR2 is YYEKEE (reference sequence). J was trimmed by 0 bases and V by 4 bases; bases with no gene match: 7. This chain's CDR3 is CASSAGTGWMNTEAFF. CDR3 DNA: TGTGCCAGCAGCGCCGGGACAGGGTGGATGAACACTGAAGCTTTCTTT.

This clone was picked up one time. V gene TRBV7-9 combines with J gene TRBJ2-7; D is perhaps TRBD1 (5 bases). This CDR3 comprises 14 residues. From germline, CDR1 is SEHNR and CDR2 FQNEAQ (reference sequence). The V and J ends lost 5 bases and 1 base respectively, with 12 bases between them. The CDR3 DNA follows: TGTGCCAGCAGCCATTCAACAGGTTCCTACGAGCAGTACTTC. Translation: CASSHSTGSYEQYF.

The chain is built from TRBV4-2 and TRBJ2-5; tentative D call: TRBD2 (6 bases). From germline, CDR1 is LGHNA and CDR2 YNFKEQ. The V end lost 6 bases, the J end lost 3 bases, and 14 bases lay between the germline ends. CDR3 length equals 14 residues. The DNA for the CDR3 is TGTGCCAGCAGTTTGAGATGGGGGGAAGAGACCCAGTACTTC. Amino acid sequence: CASSLRWGEETQYF.

The genes are TRBV9 and TRBJ2-1; TRBD2 might be the D (7 bases). V lost 4 bases to trimming and J lost 0 bases, with 20 bases between them. The CDR3 has 18 amino acids. Germline loops: CDR1 SGDLS, CDR2 YYNGEE. The CDR3 DNA reads TGTGCCAGCAGCTTAAGAGGGGGGGCGTTGAGCTCCTACAATGAGCAGTTCTTC. It codes for CASSLRGGALSSYNEQFF.

This clone was seen more than once but under ten times. V gene TRBV5-6 combines with J gene TRBJ2-7; no reliable D call. CDR1 is SGHDT, CDR2 YYEEEE, per germline. V gave up 0 bases and J gave up 7 bases, with 11 bases separating them. The CDR3 is made up of 13 amino acids. The CDR3 sequence: CASSLASLGEQYF. CDR3 in DNA: TGTGCCAGCAGCTTGGCATCCTTAGGGGAGCAGTACTTC.

The rearrangement uses TRBV19 and TRBJ1-5, with a tentative D call TRBD1 (6 bases). The V and J ends lost 3 bases and 7 bases respectively, with 10 bases between them. The CDR3 loop spans 13 amino acids. Germline V CDR1 and CDR2: LNHDA, SQIVND (reference sequence). The CDR3 nucleotides are TGTGCCAGTAGTATCAATCAGGGGCAGCCCCAGCATTTT. It translates to CASSINQGQPQHF.

V usage is TRBV28 and J usage is TRBJ1-1; D remains ambiguous. The CDR3 has 13 amino acids. CDR1 MDHEN and CDR2 SYDVKM come from the germline V gene. V lost 6 bases, J lost 0 bases, and 8 bases lay in between. This chain's CDR3 is CASRVAVNTEAFF. The CDR3 DNA follows: TGTGCCAGCAGGGTAGCCGTGAACACTGAAGCTTTCTTT.

The chain couples TRBV7-9 to TRBJ1-2; D might be TRBD1 (6 bases). The CDR3 totals 13 residues. With 2 bases removed from V and 8 bases from J, the gap between germline ends came to 12 bases. In germline, CDR1 is SEHNR, CDR2 FQNEAQ (reference sequence). This chain's CDR3 is CASSLPGDRGYTF. The CDR3 nucleotides are TGTGCCAGCAGCTTACCAGGGGATAGAGGCTACACCTTC.

The V and J genes are TRBV9 and TRBJ2-7; TRBD2 matches 10 bases. CDR1 is SGDLS and CDR2 is YYNGEE in the germline V gene. Trimming cost V 4 bases and J 2 bases; bases outside gene matches: 6. This CDR3 has 15 residues. The CDR3 DNA reads as TGTGCCAGCAGCCCATCTAGCGGGAGCGCCTACGAGCAGTACTTC. As protein: CASSPSSGSAYEQYF.

The chain recombines TRBV15 with TRBJ1-1; no reliable D call. CDR3 size: 14 residues. Per germline, CDR1 LNHNV and CDR2 YYDKDF (reference sequence). V shed 0 bases and J shed 4 bases, with 9 bases lying between them. In DNA, the CDR3 is TGTGCCACCAGCAGAGAAGAGGTGGGCACTGAAGCTTTCTTT. Encoded protein: CATSREEVGTEAFF. Complete variable domain (other parts from reference TRBV15 and TRBJ1-1): DAMVIQNPRYQVTQFGKPVTLSCSQTLNHNVMYWYQQKSSQAPKLLFHYYDKDFNNEADTPDNFQSRRPNTSFCFLDIRSPGLGDTAMYLCATSREEVGTEAFFGQGTRLTVV.

The chain carries TRBV30 and TRBJ1-5; D might be TRBD1 (5 bases). The CDR3 consists of 15 residues. V was clipped by 0 bases and J by 4 bases, with 13 bases between them. CDR1 GTSNPN and CDR2 SVGIG come from the germline V gene (reference sequence). This CDR3 is CAWSVDSAGNQPQHF. The CDR3, as DNA: TGTGCCTGGAGTGTGGATTCGGCAGGGAATCAGCCCCAGCATTTT.

This clone showed up just once. The chain combines TRBV7-2 with TRBJ2-1; D may be TRBD2 (5 bases). V gave up 7 bases and J gave up 10 bases, with 11 bases separating them. Germline loops: CDR1 SGHTA, CDR2 FQGNSA. The CDR3 consists of 11 residues. CDR3 sequence: CASTSRGEQFF. The CDR3, as DNA: TGTGCCAGCACCTCCCGGGGAGAGCAGTTCTTC.

The chain couples TRBV11-3 to TRBJ2-7; D is tentatively TRBD1 or TRBD2 (5 bases each). CDR3 length: 15 residues. V lost 4 bases and J lost 3, with 16 bases in between. Looked up from germline, CDR1 is SGHNT and CDR2 is YENEEA. The CDR3 region is CASSSRDEGRYEQYF. CDR3 DNA: TGTGCCAGCAGCTCCCGGGACGAAGGTCGCTACGAGCAGTACTTC.

The V and J genes are TRBV7-9 and TRBJ2-7, with D possibly TRBD1 on 5 matching bases. This CDR3 has 16 amino acids. Trimming left V 2 bases short and J 5 bases short, with 19 bases between. Germline V gene data show CDR1 as SEHNR and CDR2 as FQNEAQ (reference sequence). CDR3 sequence: CASSLWGSVNEDEQYF. The CDR3 coding sequence is TGTGCCAGCAGCTTATGGGGCTCGGTGAATGAAGACGAGCAGTACTTC.

The sample holds one count of this clone. The chain recombines TRBV28 with TRBJ2-7; 7 bases line up with TRBD2. The trim removed 10 bases at V and 5 bases at J, leaving 8 bases unmatched. This CDR3 comprises 12 residues. Germline CDR1 and CDR2: MDHEN and SYDVKM. The CDR3 DNA is TGTGCCACCCGGGGGGAAGTCGACGAGCAGTACTTC. Translation: CATRGEVDEQYF.

This clone has just one count. The chain carries TRBV28 and TRBJ1-5, with 7 nucleotides matching TRBD1. Per the germline V gene, CDR1 is MDHEN and CDR2 is SYDVKM. The CDR3 spans 15 residues. Trimming removed 6 bases from V and 7 bases from J; junction bases left unmatched: 12. The CDR3 region is CASSPRGRVDQPQHF. CDR3 nucleotides: TGTGCCAGCAGCCCTAGGGGGCGGGTAGACCAGCCCCAGCATTTT.

The chain combines TRBV19 with TRBJ1-5; 10 bases are shared with TRBD1. Germline V lookup: CDR1 LNHDA, CDR2 SQIVND (reference sequence). The CDR3 is 15 residues long. The V and J ends lost 5 bases and 5 bases, in that order; junction bases with no gene match: 6. The CDR3 nucleotides are TGTGCCAGTAGTTTACCGGGACAGGGGTATCAGCCCCAGCATTTT. It translates to CASSLPGQGYQPQHF.

V is TRBV6-1 and J is TRBJ1-2; 10 bases fit TRBD1. The V segment lost 3 bases and the J segment 5 bases; nucleotides outside the gene matches: 0. The CDR3 extends over 13 amino acids. Germline V gene lookup returns CDR1 MNHNS and CDR2 SASEGT. Here the CDR3 DNA reads TGTGCCAGCAGTGAGGGACAGGGGTATGGCTACACCTTC. Translating it yields CASSEGQGYGYTF.

The chain employs TRBV7-2 and TRBJ2-7, with a tentative D call TRBD1 (6 bases). CDR3 size: 12 residues. Per the germline V gene, CDR1 is SGHTA and CDR2 is FQGNSA. Trimming took off 2 bases at V and 6 bases at J, with 8 bases between the two ends. Written as DNA, the CDR3 is TGTGCCAGCAGCTTAAAAGGGGGCGAGCAGTACTTC. This encodes CASSLKGGEQYF.

This chain links TRBV27 with TRBJ2-1, with D possibly being TRBD2 (5 bases). CDR1 and CDR2 (germline): MNHEY, SMNVEV (reference sequence). CDR3 length equals 12 residues. Trimming pared 7 bases from V and 8 bases from J, leaving 12 bases between. Here the CDR3 DNA reads TGTGCCAGCATGGGCGGGTACGATGAGCAGTTCTTC. This sequence encodes CASMGGYDEQFF.

The V and J genes are TRBV6-1 and TRBJ2-1; no clear D gene. The V gene's germline CDR1 is MNHNS and CDR2 SASEGT. This CDR3 region has 13 residues. The V and J ends lost 10 bases and 9 bases respectively, with 19 bases between them. CDR3 in DNA: TGTGCCACCCTGGAAGTTATCCCCCCTGAGCAGTTCTTC. Its protein is CATLEVIPPEQFF.

This chain links TRBV28 with TRBJ1-4; maybe TRBD1 (5 bases). Trimming took 6 bases from V and 7 from J, leaving 18 bases between them. The CDR3 runs 15 residues. Germline loops: CDR1 MDHEN, CDR2 SYDVKM. The CDR3 loop reads CASSHTGGNSEKLFF. CDR3 nucleotides: TGTGCCAGCAGCCATACAGGTGGAAACTCTGAAAAACTGTTTTTT.